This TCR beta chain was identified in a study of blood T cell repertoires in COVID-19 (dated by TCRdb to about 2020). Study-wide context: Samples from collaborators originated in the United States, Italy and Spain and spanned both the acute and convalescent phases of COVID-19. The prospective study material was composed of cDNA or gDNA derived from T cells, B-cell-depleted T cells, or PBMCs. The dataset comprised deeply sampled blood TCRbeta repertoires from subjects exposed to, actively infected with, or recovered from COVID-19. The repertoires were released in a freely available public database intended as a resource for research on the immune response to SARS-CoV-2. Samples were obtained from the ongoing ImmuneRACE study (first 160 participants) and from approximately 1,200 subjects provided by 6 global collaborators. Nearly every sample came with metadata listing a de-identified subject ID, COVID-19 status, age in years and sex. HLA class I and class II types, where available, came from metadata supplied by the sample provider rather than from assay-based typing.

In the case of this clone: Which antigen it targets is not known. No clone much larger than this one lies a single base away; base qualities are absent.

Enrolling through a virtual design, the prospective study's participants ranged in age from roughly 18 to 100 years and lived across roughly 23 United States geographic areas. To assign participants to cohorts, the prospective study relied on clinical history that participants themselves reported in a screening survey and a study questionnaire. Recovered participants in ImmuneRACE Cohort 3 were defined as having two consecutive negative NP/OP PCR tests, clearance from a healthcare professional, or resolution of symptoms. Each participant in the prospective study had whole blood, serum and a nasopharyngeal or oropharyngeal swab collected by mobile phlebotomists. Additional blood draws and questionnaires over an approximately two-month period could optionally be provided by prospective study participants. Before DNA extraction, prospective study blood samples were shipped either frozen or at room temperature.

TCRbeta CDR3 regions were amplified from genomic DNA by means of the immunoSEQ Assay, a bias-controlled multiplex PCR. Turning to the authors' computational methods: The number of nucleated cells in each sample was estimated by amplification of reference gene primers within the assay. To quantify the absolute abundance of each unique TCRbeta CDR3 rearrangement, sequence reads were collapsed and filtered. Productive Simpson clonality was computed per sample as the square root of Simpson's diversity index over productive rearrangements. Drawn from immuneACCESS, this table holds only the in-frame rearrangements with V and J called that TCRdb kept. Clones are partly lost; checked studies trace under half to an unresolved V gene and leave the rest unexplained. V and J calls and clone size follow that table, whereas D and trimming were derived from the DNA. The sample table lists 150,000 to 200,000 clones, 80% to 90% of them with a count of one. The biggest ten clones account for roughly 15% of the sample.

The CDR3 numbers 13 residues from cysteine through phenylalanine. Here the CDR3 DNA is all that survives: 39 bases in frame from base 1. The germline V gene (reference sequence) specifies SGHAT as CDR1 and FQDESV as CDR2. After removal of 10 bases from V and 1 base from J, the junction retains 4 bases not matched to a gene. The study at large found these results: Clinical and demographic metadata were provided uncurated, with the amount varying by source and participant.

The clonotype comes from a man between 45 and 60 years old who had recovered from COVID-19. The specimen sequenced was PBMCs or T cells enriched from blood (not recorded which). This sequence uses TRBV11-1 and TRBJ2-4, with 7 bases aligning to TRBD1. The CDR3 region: CATQGDAKNIQYF. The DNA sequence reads TGTGCCACCCAGGGGGATGCCAAAAACATTCAGTACTTC.